This is a list of T cell receptor beta chains from one sample in a study of tumor T cells in aggressive B-cell lymphoma. Clones were sequenced by immunoSEQ multiplex PCR, and TCRdb holds only the in-frame ones, with some missing. Seen here are about 10,000 clones, over 90% observed once, and the top ten hold 3% to 3.5%. Input material: tumor tissue. All receptors come from an adult with diffuse large B cell lymphoma. Both conserved end residues are part of each CDR3. Fields, in order: clone size, D gene, J gene, V gene, CDR3 protein, CDR3 DNA. D genes are given only for firm matches. A clone size is listed for some rows: how often the clone was seen (once, few, many), or a class if it is expanded.

. | . | TRBJ2-7 | TRBV9 | CASSEGDYSLRGYEQYF | TGTGCCAGCAGCGAGGGGGACTACTCCTTAAGAGGCTACGAGCAGTACTTC
. | . | TRBJ1-2 | TRBV5-1 | CASSAVEQGFNYGYTF | TGCGCCAGCAGCGCTGTAGAACAGGGTTTTAATTATGGCTACACCTTC
. | . | TRBJ2-7 | TRBV6-5 | CASSYRGAYEQYF | TGTGCCAGCAGTTATCGGGGGGCTTACGAGCAGTACTTC
. | . | TRBJ1-6 | TRBV5-3 | CARSFGLGGDPSPLHF | TGTGCCAGAAGCTTTGGATTGGGGGGAGACCCTTCACCCCTCCACTTT
. | . | TRBJ1-5 | TRBV29-1 | CSVGQGSGQPQHF | TGCAGCGTTGGTCAGGGTTCGGGCCAGCCCCAGCATTTT
. | . | TRBJ1-2 | TRBV19 | CASTGGRSYGYTF | TGTGCCAGTACGGGGGGGCGCAGTTATGGCTACACCTTC
. | TRBD1 | TRBJ1-5 | TRBV4-1 | CASSQWDRGFMPQNQPQHF | TGCGCCAGCAGCCAGTGGGACAGGGGGTTCATGCCCCAGAATCAGCCCCAGCATTTT
. | TRBD1 | TRBJ2-7 | TRBV28 | CASSFATGVSEQYF | TGTGCCAGCAGTTTTGCGACAGGGGTGAGCGAGCAGTACTTC
. | TRBD2 | TRBJ2-7 | TRBV27 | CASSYSGRQSYEQYF | TGTGCCAGCAGTTATAGCGGGAGGCAGTCCTACGAGCAGTACTTC
. | TRBD2 | TRBJ2-3 | TRBV5-1 | CASSYPPGGPTDTQYF | TGCGCCAGCAGCTACCCCCCGGGGGGGCCGACAGATACGCAGTATTTT
. | . | TRBJ2-1 | TRBV7-2 | CASSLDQNNEQFF | TGTGCCAGCAGCTTAGATCAAAACAATGAGCAGTTCTTC
. | . | TRBJ2-7 | TRBV5-1 | CASSSGHSYEQYF | TGCGCCAGCAGCTCGGGACACTCCTACGAGCAGTACTTC
. | . | TRBJ1-5 | TRBV25-1 | CASRAEDSNQPQHF | TGTGCCAGCAGAGCAGAGGATAGCAATCAACCCCAGCATTTT
. | TRBD1 | TRBJ2-3 | TRBV10-3 | CAISGPGTGVGTDTQYF | TGTGCCATCAGTGGTCCCGGGACAGGGGTCGGAACAGATACGCAGTATTTT
. | . | TRBJ2-7 | TRBV10-3 | CAISDPSGFYEQYF | TGTGCCATCAGTGACCCTTCGGGTTTCTACGAGCAGTACTTC
. | TRBD1 | TRBJ1-2 | TRBV6-5 | CASSPLGGGYGYTF | TGTGCCAGCAGTCCCTTAGGGGGCGGCTATGGCTACACCTTC
. | TRBD1 | TRBJ1-1 | TRBV15 | CATSRGGQDTEAFF | TGTGCCACCAGCAGAGGAGGACAGGACACTGAAGCTTTCTTT
. | . | TRBJ1-1 | TRBV18 | CASSFSPGDTEAFF | TGTGCCAGCTCATTTTCTCCAGGGGACACTGAAGCTTTCTTT
. | TRBD1 | TRBJ1-1 | TRBV19 | CASRDRVWITEAFF | TGTGCCAGTAGGGACAGGGTGTGGATCACTGAAGCTTTCTTT
. | . | TRBJ2-3 | TRBV4-1 | CASSRKSLPDSGGTDTQYF | TGCGCCAGCAGCCGAAAAAGCCTTCCTGATAGCGGTGGCACAGATACGCAGTATTTT
. | TRBD1 | TRBJ1-1 | TRBV27 | CASSSGTGQNTEAFF | TGTGCCAGCAGTTCCGGGACAGGGCAGAACACTGAAGCTTTCTTT
. | . | TRBJ1-2 | TRBV10-2 | CASSAGGSYGYTF | TGCGCCAGCAGTGCGGGCGGGAGCTATGGCTACACCTTC
few | TRBD2 | TRBJ2-3 | TRBV11-3 | CASLAGDADTQYF | TGTGCCAGCCTAGCGGGAGACGCAGATACGCAGTATTTT
. | . | TRBJ2-7 | TRBV4-1 | CASSQGLPQTSYEQYF | TGCGCCAGCAGCCAAGGACTACCTCAAACTTCCTACGAGCAGTACTTC
. | . | TRBJ1-1 | TRBV13 | CASSFLRGLNTEAFF | TGTGCCAGCAGCTTTCTCCGTGGGCTGAACACTGAAGCTTTCTTT
. | TRBD2 | TRBJ2-7 | TRBV7-2 | CASSLRAGAGEQYF | TGTGCCAGCAGCCTCCGGGCGGGAGCTGGGGAGCAGTACTTC
. | . | TRBJ1-5 | TRBV9 | CASSVDFDQPQHF | TGTGCCAGCAGCGTAGACTTTGATCAGCCCCAGCATTTT
. | . | TRBJ1-2 | TRBV13 | CASSLAALGGFRNYGYTF | TGTGCCAGCAGCTTAGCGGCCTTGGGGGGGTTTAGGAACTATGGCTACACCTTC
once | . | TRBJ1-5 | TRBV6-6 | CASSYRDGGSHQPQHF | TGTGCCAGCAGCTACAGGGATGGGGGGTCGCATCAGCCCCAGCATTTT
. | . | TRBJ1-2 | TRBV28 | CASSLRQDYGYTF | TGTGCCAGCAGTTTACGACAGGACTATGGCTACACCTTC
once | . | TRBJ1-2 | TRBV5-5 | CASSLPPTVYGYTF | TGTGCCAGCAGCCTACCGCCGACAGTCTATGGCTACACCTTC
few | . | TRBJ2-1 | TRBV9 | CASSIQAQAYNEQFF | TGTGCCAGCAGCATCCAGGCACAGGCCTACAATGAGCAGTTCTTC
. | TRBD1 | TRBJ1-5 | TRBV2 | CASRARTGGEPQHF | TGTGCCAGCAGGGCTCGGACAGGGGGGGAGCCCCAGCATTTT
. | TRBD1 | TRBJ2-7 | TRBV11-2 | CASSPRGQGSYEQYF | TGTGCCAGCAGTCCCCGGGGACAGGGGAGTTACGAGCAGTACTTC
. | . | TRBJ1-2 | TRBV10-3 | CAISEDSRYYGYTF | TGTGCCATCAGTGAGGACAGCCGGTACTATGGCTACACCTTC
. | . | TRBJ1-6 | TRBV5-5 | CASSFGMTGAPLHF | TGTGCCAGCAGCTTTGGGATGACAGGAGCACCCCTCCACTTT
. | . | TRBJ2-7 | TRBV2 | CATGDYEQYF | TGTGCCACAGGGGACTACGAGCAGTACTTC
. | TRBD1 | TRBJ2-7 | TRBV11-2 | CASSIQGANILYEQYF | TGTGCCAGCAGTATACAGGGGGCCAATATCCTCTACGAGCAGTACTTC
. | . | TRBJ2-7 | TRBV19 | CASQARGYEQYF | TGTGCCAGCCAAGCCCGGGGTTACGAGCAGTACTTC
. | . | TRBJ1-2 | TRBV25-1 | CASSGGRGGYTF | TGTGCCAGCAGTGGAGGCCGGGGTGGCTACACCTTC
. | TRBD1 | TRBJ2-7 | TRBV7-3 | CASSSLQGGEQYF | TGTGCCAGCAGCTCATTACAGGGGGGCGAGCAGTACTTC
. | TRBD1 | TRBJ2-7 | TRBV18 | CASSSGQGHSYEQYF | TGTGCCAGCTCCTCGGGACAGGGCCACTCCTACGAGCAGTACTTC
. | . | TRBJ1-5 | TRBV6-1 | CASSEATWSTQPQHF | TGTGCCAGCAGTGAAGCTACATGGTCAACTCAGCCCCAGCATTTT